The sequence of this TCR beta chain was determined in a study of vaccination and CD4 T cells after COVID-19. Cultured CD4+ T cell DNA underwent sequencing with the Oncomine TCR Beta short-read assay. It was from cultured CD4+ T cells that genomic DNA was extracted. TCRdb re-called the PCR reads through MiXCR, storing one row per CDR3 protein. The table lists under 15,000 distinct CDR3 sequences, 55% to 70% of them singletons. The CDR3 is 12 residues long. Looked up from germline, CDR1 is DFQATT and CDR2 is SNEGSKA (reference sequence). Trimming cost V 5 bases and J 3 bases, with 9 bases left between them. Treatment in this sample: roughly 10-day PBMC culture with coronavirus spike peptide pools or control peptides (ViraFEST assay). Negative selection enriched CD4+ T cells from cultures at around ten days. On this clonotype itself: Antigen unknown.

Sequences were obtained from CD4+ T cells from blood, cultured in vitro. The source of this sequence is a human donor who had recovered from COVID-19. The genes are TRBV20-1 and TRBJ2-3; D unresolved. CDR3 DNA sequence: TGCAGTGCTCGATCCACGACAGATACGCAGTATTTT. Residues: CSARSTTDTQYF.